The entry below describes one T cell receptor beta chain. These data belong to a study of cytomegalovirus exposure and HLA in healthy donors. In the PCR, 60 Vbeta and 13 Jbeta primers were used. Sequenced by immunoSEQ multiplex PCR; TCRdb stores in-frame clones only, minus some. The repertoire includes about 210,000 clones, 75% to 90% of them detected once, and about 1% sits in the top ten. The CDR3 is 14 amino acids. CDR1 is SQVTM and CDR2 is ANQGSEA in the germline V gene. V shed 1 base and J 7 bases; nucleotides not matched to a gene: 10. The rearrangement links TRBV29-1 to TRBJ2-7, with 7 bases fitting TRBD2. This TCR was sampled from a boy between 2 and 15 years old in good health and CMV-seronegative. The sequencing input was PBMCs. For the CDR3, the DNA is TGCAGCGTTGAAGCGACGGGGAACGGGGGGGAGCAGTACTTC. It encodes CSVEATGNGGEQYF.